This TCR beta chain was captured by sequencing in a study of T cells in women clearing cervical HPV infection. Study summary: Case blood drawn at lesion detection; control blood after infection cleared.

To note about this clone: The CDR3 end is not reached by the read, which stops 3 residues before it; the germline J gene fills it in.

Generated by immunoSEQ multiplex PCR, the TCRdb table keeps only in-frame clones and is missing some. The listing contains over 30,000 clones. The CDR3 runs 14 residues. V lost 5 bases, J lost 0 bases, and 1 base stayed unmatched. CDR1 and CDR2 (germline): DFQATT, SNEGSKA (reference sequence). Sequencing used blood buffy coat. V usage is TRBV20-1 and J usage is TRBJ2-1, with TRBD2 matching over 10 bases. This clonotype was obtained from a woman aged 18 to 75 with a cervical HPV16 infection that either progressed to CIN3+ or cleared (not recorded which). The DNA read from the CDR3 is TGCAGTGCTCGACTAGCGGGCTCCTACAATGAG. Its translation is CSARLAGSYNE. In full, the CDR3 reads CSARLAGSYNEQFF.